Each of the 2 T cell receptor beta chains below was sequenced from the same sample in a study of CD8 T cells in Susac syndrome. It was with random hexamers that roughly 0.5 to 1 ug RNA was reverse transcribed. TCRdb processed the immunoSEQ multiplex PCR reads anew with MiXCR; each CDR3 protein has one entry. The data hold 240,000 or so distinct CDR3 sequences, with 90% to 97% observed a single time. The specimen sequenced was CD4+ T cells from PBMCs. These receptors were collected from a human donor with Susac syndrome.

The V call is TRBV14, the J call TRBJ2-6; 9 bases fit TRBD1. The CDR3 contains 17 residues. V trimming: 4 bases; J trimming: 0 bases; junction bases outside the gene matches: 4. Germline CDR1 SGHDN, CDR2 FVKESK. The CDR3 DNA follows: TGTGCCAGCAGCCGACGACAGGGGGACTCTGGGGCCAACGTCCTGACTTTC. Translation gives CASSRRQGDSGANVLTF.

CDR3 amino acids: CSVVHIGGRTYEQYF. The CDR3 DNA reads as TGCAGCGTGGTCCACATTGGCGGGAGAACCTACGAGCAGTACTTC. V gene TRBV29-1 combines with J gene TRBJ2-7; TRBD2 matches at 7 bases. The ends lost 6 bases at V and 2 bases at J; junction bases unmatched: 13. CDR1 and CDR2 (germline): SQVTM, ANQGSEA. The CDR3 has 15 residues.